The 26 T cell receptor beta chains reported below all come from one sample, sequenced in a study of T cell responses to AZD1222 COVID-19 vaccine. Produced via immunoSEQ multiplex PCR; TCRdb's table is partial and in-frame only. Here the sample spans around 160,000 clones, approximately 94% being singletons. The source material was peripheral blood, sampled on day 0 of AZD1222 vaccination. These receptors originate from an adult in good health.

The chain recombines TRBV19 with TRBJ1-1; perhaps TRBD1 as D (6 bases). The CDR3 has 15 residues. Trimming took off 9 bases at V and 0 bases at J, with 17 bases between the two ends. The germline V gene encodes CDR1 LNHDA and CDR2 SQIVND (reference sequence). The CDR3 DNA follows: TGTGCCAGCCTACGAGGGGGAAATATGAACACTGAAGCTTTCTTT. Residues: CASLRGGNMNTEAFF.

The V gene is TRBV6-6, the J gene TRBJ2-1, with D unclear. The V end was cut by 0 bases, the J end by 4 bases, with 10 bases between. There are 15 residues in the CDR3. Germline V gene lookup returns CDR1 MNHNY and CDR2 SVGAGI (reference sequence). The CDR3 loop reads CASSYSGSQYNEQFF. The DNA for the CDR3 is TGTGCCAGCAGTTACTCTGGCAGCCAATACAATGAGCAGTTCTTC.

The chain carries TRBV5-4 and TRBJ2-2; 7 nucleotides line up with TRBD2. V shed 0 bases and J 1 base; nucleotides not matched to a gene: 3. Germline CDR1 is SGHNT and CDR2 is YYREEE (reference sequence). The CDR3 loop spans 16 amino acids. Here the CDR3 DNA reads TGTGCCAGCAGCTTGGAGGCGGGGGTGAACACCGGGGAGCTGTTTTTT. Encoded protein: CASSLEAGVNTGELFF.

This chain uses TRBV7-9 with TRBJ1-2; D remains ambiguous. Germline CDR1 SEHNR, CDR2 FQNEAQ (reference sequence). The CDR3 covers 15 residues. The germline V and J ends were trimmed by 5 bases and 6 bases, with 19 bases remaining between them. The CDR3 DNA sequence: TGTGCCAGCAGCCCCCAGACGACGTCTGTAGATGGCTACACCTTC. As protein: CASSPQTTSVDGYTF.

With regard to this clone: The same CDR3 can be traced to other DNA sequences in this sample. The rearrangement uses TRBV6-5 and TRBJ1-3; D uncertain. CDR1 is MNHEY and CDR2 is SVGAGI in the germline V gene. CDR3 size: 11 residues. Deletions cut 3 bases from V and 3 bases from J, with 0 bases between. The CDR3 protein is CASSYGNTIYF. Here the CDR3 DNA reads TGTGCCAGCAGTTATGGAAACACCATATATTTT.

The rearrangement links TRBV7-2 to TRBJ2-7; D remains unclear. Per the germline V gene, CDR1 is SGHTA and CDR2 is FQGNSA. The V end was cut by 0 bases, the J end by 0 bases, with 9 bases between. The CDR3 is made up of 15 amino acids. The CDR3 reads CASSLASVGSYEQYF. The CDR3 nucleotides are TGTGCCAGCAGCTTAGCGAGTGTGGGCTCCTACGAGCAGTACTTC.

V is TRBV5-8 and J is TRBJ1-1; possible D gene TRBD1, 5 bases. The CDR3 covers 12 residues. The V end was cut by 4 bases, the J end by 7 bases, with 11 bases between. The germline V gene encodes CDR1 SGHTS and CDR2 YDEGEE. In nucleotides, the CDR3 is TGTGCCAGCAGCCCCGGGGGGTATGAAGCTTTCTTT. Translating it yields CASSPGGYEAFF.

This clone has only one observation. The rearrangement links TRBV4-2 to TRBJ1-1, with TRBD1 identical over 9 bases. V shed 1 base, J shed 4 bases, and the junction held 4 bases outside the gene matches. The CDR3 loop spans 15 amino acids. Germline CDR1 reads LGHNA; CDR2 reads YNFKEQ. CDR3 nucleotides: TGTGCCAGCAGCCAAGGGACAGGGGCGAGCACTGAAGCTTTCTTT. It codes for CASSQGTGASTEAFF.

The V call is TRBV4-1, the J call TRBJ1-2; D not resolved. Germline values: CDR1 MGHRA, CDR2 YSYEKL. V lost 0 bases and J 7 bases, leaving 15 bases between the germline ends. The length of the CDR3 is 15 residues. The CDR3 region has the DNA TGCGCCAGCAGCCAAGATCTACAGCCCCGGCGTGGCTACACCTTC. Translating it yields CASSQDLQPRRGYTF.

This chain links TRBV10-3 with TRBJ1-1, with a possible D match to TRBD1 (5 bases). Trimming took 6 bases from V and 1 from J, leaving 6 bases between them. The CDR3 is 12 amino acids. The germline V gene has CDR1 ENHRY and CDR2 SYGVKD. The CDR3 nucleotides are TGTGCCATCAGGGGGGGGAACACTGAAGCTTTCTTT. As protein: CAIRGGNTEAFF.

CDR3 region: CASSYYRGYTQSNQPQHF. CDR3 DNA: TGTGCCAGCAGTTACTACAGGGGATATACACAGAGCAATCAGCCCCAGCATTTT. V usage is TRBV6-2 or TRBV6-3 and J usage is TRBJ1-5, with 7 bases identical to TRBD1. With V trimmed by 1 base and J by 1 base, 10 bases remained unmatched. CDR1 is MNHEY and CDR2 is SVGEGT in the germline V gene. This CDR3 comprises 18 residues.

The chain joins TRBV5-8 to TRBJ2-5; D is possibly TRBD1 (6 bases). The CDR3 consists of 14 residues. V was trimmed by 7 bases and J by 2 bases, leaving 15 bases between them. Germline V lookup: CDR1 SGHTS, CDR2 YDEGEE. The CDR3 sequence is CASVLTGRQETQYF. The DNA of the CDR3 is TGTGCCAGCGTCCTAACAGGGAGACAAGAGACCCAGTACTTC.

The chain joins TRBV3-1 (or the pseudogene TRBV3-2) to TRBJ1-1; tentative D call: TRBD1 (5 bases). Trimming took 3 bases from V and 3 from J, leaving 11 bases between them. Germline V CDR1 and CDR2: LGHDT, YNNKEL (reference sequence). This CDR3 is 14 amino acids long. The CDR3 sequence: CASSQSQGYTEAFF. DNA of the CDR3: TGTGCCAGCAGCCAGTCCCAGGGATACACTGAAGCTTTCTTT.

The V gene is TRBV28, the J gene TRBJ1-1, with a possible D match to TRBD1 (6 bases). V lost 6 bases to trimming and J lost 4 bases, with 15 bases between them. The CDR3 is 14 amino acids. Germline values: CDR1 MDHEN, CDR2 SYDVKM. The chain's CDR3 is CASSQQGIGTEAFF. The CDR3 coding sequence is TGTGCCAGCAGCCAACAGGGAATCGGCACTGAAGCTTTCTTT.

This chain uses TRBV5-1 with TRBJ1-1, with TRBD1 as a possible D gene (5 bases). Germline CDR1 is SGHRS and CDR2 is YFSETQ. The CDR3 has 13 residues. Trimming pared 0 bases from V and 11 bases from J, leaving 14 bases between. The CDR3 loop reads CASSLERGARAFF. The CDR3 nucleotides read TGCGCCAGCAGCTTGGAAAGGGGCGCGAGGGCTTTCTTT.

The V call is TRBV18, the J call TRBJ1-5, with TRBD1 matching 7 bases. With V trimmed by 5 bases and J by 4 bases, 2 bases remained unmatched. The CDR3 is made up of 13 amino acids. Germline-derived CDR1 and CDR2 are KGHSH and LQKENI. The CDR3 region is CASSEQGNQPQHF. The DNA for the CDR3 is TGTGCCAGCTCAGAACAGGGGAATCAGCCCCAGCATTTT.

The V and J genes are TRBV5-4 and TRBJ1-6; 10 positions match TRBD1. Per germline, CDR1 SGHNT and CDR2 YYREEE (reference sequence). V lost 1 base, J lost 8 bases, and 3 bases stayed unmatched. CDR3 length: 15 amino acids. CDR3 in DNA: TGTGCCAGCAGCTTGCCGACAGGGGGCGATTCACCCCTCCACTTT. Translation: CASSLPTGGDSPLHF.

This rearrangement joins TRBV9 to TRBJ1-2, with D perhaps TRBD1 (5 bases). Trimming pared 1 base from V and 2 bases from J, leaving 21 bases between. This CDR3 comprises 18 residues. Germline V gene sequence: CDR1 SGDLS, CDR2 YYNGEE. The chain's CDR3 is CASSVRGREGRPNYGYTF. The CDR3, as DNA: TGTGCCAGCAGCGTAAGGGGAAGGGAGGGGAGGCCCAACTATGGCTACACCTTC.

This clone showed up just a few times. The rearrangement uses TRBV6-5 and TRBJ1-1; no reliable D call. V lost 5 bases and J 2 bases, leaving 9 bases between the germline ends. The CDR3 length is 13 residues. CDR1 and CDR2 from the germline V gene are MNHEY and SVGAGI. CDR3 sequence (DNA): TGTGCCAGCAGTCCACAGCTTAACACTGAAGCTTTCTTT. Amino acid sequence: CASSPQLNTEAFF.

V gene TRBV18 combines with J gene TRBJ2-5; D may be TRBD1 (5 bases). The V and J ends lost 3 bases and 0 bases respectively, with 5 bases between them. CDR1 and CDR2 (germline): KGHSH, LQKENI. The CDR3 has 13 residues. CDR3 in DNA: TGTGCCAGCTCACCGACAGACCAAGAGACCCAGTACTTC. Translating gives CASSPTDQETQYF.

J is TRBJ1-3 and V is TRBV6-5, with D possibly matching TRBD1 (5 bases). V was pared by 6 bases and J by 4 bases, with 16 bases between. Germline CDR1 MNHEY, CDR2 SVGAGI. The CDR3 has 15 residues. The CDR3 nucleotides are TGTGCCAGCAGAGTTACCTCCAGGGTAGGAAACACCATATATTTT. This gives the protein CASRVTSRVGNTIYF.

This clone has only one observation. This sequence joins TRBV6-5 and TRBJ1-6; 7 bases match TRBD1. The CDR3 length is 16 residues. V shed 2 bases and J 10 bases; nucleotides not matched to a gene: 11. CDR1 MNHEY and CDR2 SVGAGI come from the germline V gene. The CDR3, as DNA: TGTGCCAGCAGTTACGTCGTAGGGGGCGGAGGGTCACCCCTCCACTTT. This gives the protein CASSYVVGGGGSPLHF.

This clone showed up just once. This chain connects TRBV2 to TRBJ1-2, with a possible D match to TRBD1 (5 bases). The CDR3 is made up of 12 amino acids. V lost 7 bases and J lost 2, with 8 bases in between. Germline CDR1 is SNHLY and CDR2 is FYNNEI. CDR3 in DNA: TGTGCCAGCAACGGGGGGAACTATGGCTACACCTTC. This encodes CASNGGNYGYTF.

The chain combines TRBV19 with TRBJ2-7; the match to TRBD2 covers 12 bases. The germline V gene encodes CDR1 LNHDA and CDR2 SQIVND (reference sequence). Trimming at V came to 5 bases and at J to 4 bases, leaving 9 bases not matched to a gene. The CDR3 runs to 16 residues. The CDR3 nucleotides read TGTGCCAGTAGTCTAACTAGCGGGAGGACGAGGTACGAGCAGTACTTC. The encoded protein is CASSLTSGRTRYEQYF.

V usage is TRBV7-6 and J usage is TRBJ2-5; D is undetermined. CDR1 is SGHVS and CDR2 is FNYEAQ in the germline V gene. This CDR3 comprises 10 residues. V dropped 5 bases and J dropped 2 bases, with 0 bases sitting between them. The CDR3 DNA reads as TGTGCCAGCAGCCAAGAGACCCAGTACTTC. Translated: CASSQETQYF.

This chain connects TRBV18 to TRBJ2-4; D ambiguous. Per germline, CDR1 KGHSH and CDR2 LQKENI. The CDR3 is made up of 18 amino acids. V was cut by 0 bases and J by 4 bases, with 19 bases left in between. The CDR3, as DNA: TGTGCCAGCTCACCACCGAATTCTCGCGGCTACACTAAAAACATTCAGTACTTC. This codes for CASSPPNSRGYTKNIQYF.